These 8 T cell receptor beta chains came from one sample sequenced in a study of graft-versus-host responses after intestinal transplantation. No antigen has been identified for these receptors. Profiling relied on immunoSEQ multiplex PCR, and the TCRdb table lists in-frame clones only, not all of them. The repertoire has 95,000 to 150,000 clones, approximately 92% of them found once; the top ten carry 0.095% to 0.15%. This material consisted of unstimulated CD4+ T cells sorted from spleen or lymph node cells, taken before intestinal transplant. These receptor sequences come from a human donor who received an intestinal transplant.

V gene TRBV9 combines with J gene TRBJ2-1, with TRBD2 matching over 9 bases. This CDR3 comprises 14 residues. CDR1 is SGDLS and CDR2 is YYNGEE in the germline V gene. The trim removed 0 bases at V and 15 bases at J, leaving 10 bases unmatched. CDR3 sequence reads: CASSVALTSGTRFF. CDR3 sequence (DNA): TGTGCCAGCAGCGTAGCTTTGACTAGCGGCACGCGGTTCTTC.

This chain links TRBV30 with TRBJ1-2, with D possibly being TRBD1 (6 bases). Germline V lookup: CDR1 GTSNPN, CDR2 SVGIG (reference sequence). The CDR3 loop spans 14 amino acids. With 0 bases removed from V and 8 bases from J, the gap between germline ends came to 16 bases. CDR3 sequence reads: CAWSVVGAKRGYTF. The CDR3 nucleotides read TGTGCCTGGAGTGTCGTGGGGGCTAAGAGGGGCTACACCTTC.

V is TRBV5-1 and J is TRBJ2-7, with 11 bases aligning to TRBD2. The CDR3 consists of 15 residues. Per the germline V gene, CDR1 is SGHRS and CDR2 is YFSETQ. V lost 0 bases, J lost 3 bases, and 2 bases stayed unmatched. CDR3 sequence (DNA): TGCGCCAGCAGCTTGGATCTAGCGGGAGGCTACGAGCAGTACTTC. Amino acid sequence: CASSLDLAGGYEQYF.

This chain joins TRBV6-5 and TRBJ2-7; 9 bases map to TRBD2. CDR3 size: 15 residues. V shed 7 bases and J 6 bases; nucleotides not matched to a gene: 13. Germline V gene data show CDR1 as MNHEY and CDR2 as SVGAGI. The CDR3 protein is CASTSVASGNREQYF. CDR3 in DNA: TGTGCCAGCACCTCCGTGGCTAGCGGGAACCGCGAGCAGTACTTC.

The chain recombines TRBV6-1 with TRBJ2-1; 11 bases agree with TRBD2. CDR3 length: 17 amino acids. Germline V gene sequence: CDR1 MNHNS, CDR2 SASEGT. J lost 6 bases, V lost 2 bases, and 9 bases had no gene match. The CDR3 loop is CASSEWGTSGLVNEQFF. The CDR3 bases are TGTGCCAGCAGTGAATGGGGGACTAGCGGTTTGGTCAATGAGCAGTTCTTC.

The chain carries TRBV10-3 and TRBJ2-3; 7 positions match TRBD2. CDR1 is ENHRY and CDR2 is SYGVKD in the germline V gene. The CDR3 covers 13 residues. After removal of 8 bases from V and 4 bases from J, the junction contained 6 bases not matched to a gene. The CDR3 nucleotides are TGTGCCATCGGGGCGGGAGTCGCAGATACGCAGTATTTT. It encodes CAIGAGVADTQYF.

The rearrangement links TRBV4-1 to TRBJ2-5, with D maybe TRBD2 (5 bases). The CDR3 consists of 17 residues. The V gene lost 4 bases and the J gene lost 4 bases, with 22 bases spanning the gap. Germline V gene lookup returns CDR1 MGHRA and CDR2 YSYEKL. The CDR3 DNA reads as TGCGCCAGCAGCCCCCTAGGACGTCTAGCAGATCGAGAGACCCAGTACTTC. This codes for CASSPLGRLADRETQYF.

This chain joins TRBV5-1 and TRBJ2-1, with TRBD1 matching 9 bases. This CDR3 has 15 amino acids. Germline lookup yields CDR1 SGHRS and CDR2 YFSETQ. After removal of 6 bases from V and 2 bases from J, the junction contained 6 bases not matched to a gene. The DNA of the CDR3 is TGCGCCAGCATGGAAGGACAGGGGCCCTACAATGAGCAGTTCTTC. Translation: CASMEGQGPYNEQFF.